Sequencing of this TCR beta chain was carried out in a study of cytomegalovirus exposure and HLA in healthy donors. Whole-study results and caveats: The study put 160 or so TCR beta chains on its list as cytomegalovirus-associated.

PCR was performed using 60 Vbeta and 13 Jbeta primers. The repertoire was sequenced with immunoSEQ multiplex PCR; TCRdb's copy has only in-frame clones and lacks some. The table has 120,000 or so clones, 74% seen once. About this clone itself: The antigen is not known.

Germline CDR1 reads SNHLY; CDR2 reads FYNNEI. The CDR3 sequence is 17 residues long. The V gene lost 1 base and the J gene lost 3 bases, with 16 bases spanning the gap. The chain has TRBV2 and TRBJ2-4; D is perhaps TRBD1 (6 bases). The clonotype was recovered from a middle-aged man in good health and CMV-seropositive. The sample comprised PBMCs. This chain's CDR3 is CASSEGQASLVKNIQYF. In DNA, the CDR3 is TGTGCCAGCAGTGAAGGACAGGCGTCCCTGGTCAAAAACATTCAGTACTTC.